The clone carrying this T cell receptor beta chain was detected only a few times. Its antigen is currently unknown. RNA transcripts yielded amplified TCR beta CDR3 regions. The first-round RT-PCR employed HTBI primers together with the Qiagen OneStep RT-PCR kit. A multiplex PCR was then performed as the second round. MiXCR, run by TCRdb on the multiplex PCR reads, gives a single entry per CDR3 protein. The repertoire holds 200,000 to 300,000 distinct CDR3 sequences, with 45% as singletons. These data belong to a study of Graves' ophthalmopathy and Graves' hyperthyroidism. The study, taken as a whole, reports: The model reached around 64% sensitivity and roughly 76% specificity for predicting ophthalmopathy progression.

Exclusion covered patients with other autoimmune diseases or uncontrolled infections (as well as pregnancy or lactation). Germline V gives CDR1 SGHTA, CDR2 FQGNSA. V dropped 1 base and J dropped 2; count of bases not matched to a gene: 4. This CDR3 has 18 residues. Sequencing input: peripheral blood. The receptor was derived from an adult man with Graves' ophthalmopathy. The V call is TRBV7-2, the J call TRBJ2-2; 13 bases are a match to TRBD2. CDR3 sequence: CASSLGGGLAGNTGELFF. The DNA of the CDR3 is TGTGCCAGCAGCTTAGGCGGGGGACTAGCGGGAAACACCGGGGAGCTGTTTTTT. Full variable domain (remainder filled in from reference TRBV7-2 and TRBJ2-2): GAGVSQSPSNKVTEKGKDVELRCDPISGHTALYWYRQSLGQGLEFLIYFQGNSAPDKSGLPSDRFSAERTGGSVSTLTIQRTQQEDSAVYLCASSLGGGLAGNTGELFFGEGSRLTVL.